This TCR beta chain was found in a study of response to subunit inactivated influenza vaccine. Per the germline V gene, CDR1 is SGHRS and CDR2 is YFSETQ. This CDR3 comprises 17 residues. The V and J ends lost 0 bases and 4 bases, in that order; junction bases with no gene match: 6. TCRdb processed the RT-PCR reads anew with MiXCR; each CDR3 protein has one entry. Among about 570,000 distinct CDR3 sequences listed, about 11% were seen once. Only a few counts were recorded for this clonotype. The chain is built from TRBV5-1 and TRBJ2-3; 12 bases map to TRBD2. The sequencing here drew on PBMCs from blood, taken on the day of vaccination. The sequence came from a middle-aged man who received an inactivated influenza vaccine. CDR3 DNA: TGCGCCAGCAGCTTGGATCTAGCGGGGGGGCGACCAGATACGCAGTATTTT. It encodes CASSLDLAGGRPDTQYF.